This T cell receptor beta chain was sequenced for a study of blood T cell repertoires in COVID-19. About the research overall: The analysed material was cDNA or gDNA that came from T cells, B-cell-depleted T cells, or PBMCs.

Everyone who took part was 18 to 89 years old, and they came from roughly 25 US areas. Clinical history as reported by participants underpinned cohort assignment. Germline CDR1 is MNHEY and CDR2 is SVGAGI. Germline trimming cut 6 bases from V and 6 bases from J; bases unmatched to any gene: 10. The CDR3 contains 15 residues. In the original workflow: Estimation of nucleated cell counts was performed using reference gene primer amplification. The repertoire was sequenced with immunoSEQ multiplex PCR; TCRdb's copy has only in-frame clones and lacks some. That table gives V, J and clone size, and the DNA gave D and trimming. The sample contains about 210,000 clones, more than 80% of which appear only once.

The chain joins TRBV6-5 to TRBJ2-7; TRBD2 agrees at 11 bases. Sequences were obtained from PBMCs or T cells enriched from blood (not recorded which). The receptor was derived from a man aged 35-49 years who had recovered from COVID-19. In DNA, the CDR3 is TGTGCCAGCAGCTTTGCGACTAGCGGGATCCCCGAGCAGTACTTC. It is translated as CASSFATSGIPEQYF.